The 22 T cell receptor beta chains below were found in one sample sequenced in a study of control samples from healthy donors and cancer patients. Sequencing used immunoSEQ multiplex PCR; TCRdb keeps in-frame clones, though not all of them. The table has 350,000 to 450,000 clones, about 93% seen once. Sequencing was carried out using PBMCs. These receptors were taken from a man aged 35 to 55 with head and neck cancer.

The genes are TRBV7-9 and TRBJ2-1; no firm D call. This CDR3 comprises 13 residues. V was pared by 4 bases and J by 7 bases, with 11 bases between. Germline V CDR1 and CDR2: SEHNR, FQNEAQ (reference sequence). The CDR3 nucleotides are TGTGCCAGCAGCTCCCGTGTCCGGAATGAGCAGTTCTTC. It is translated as CASSSRVRNEQFF.

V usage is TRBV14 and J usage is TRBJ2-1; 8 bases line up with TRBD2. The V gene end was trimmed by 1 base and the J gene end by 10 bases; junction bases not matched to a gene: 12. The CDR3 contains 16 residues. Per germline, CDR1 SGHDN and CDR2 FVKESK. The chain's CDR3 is CASSQVSGTARSEQFF. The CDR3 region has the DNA TGTGCCAGCAGCCAAGTTAGCGGGACTGCCCGGTCGGAGCAGTTCTTC.

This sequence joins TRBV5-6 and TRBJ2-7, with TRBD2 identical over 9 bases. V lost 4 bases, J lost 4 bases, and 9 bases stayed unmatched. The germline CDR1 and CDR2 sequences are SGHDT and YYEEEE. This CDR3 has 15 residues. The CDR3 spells CASSRGTSLLYEQYF. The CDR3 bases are TGTGCCAGCAGCAGGGGGACTAGCCTACTATACGAGCAGTACTTC.

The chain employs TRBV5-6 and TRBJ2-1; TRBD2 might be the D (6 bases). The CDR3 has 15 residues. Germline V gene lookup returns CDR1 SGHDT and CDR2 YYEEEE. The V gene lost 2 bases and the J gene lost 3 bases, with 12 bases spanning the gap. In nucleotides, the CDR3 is TGTGCCAGCAGCTTCCGGGGACTGAGCTACAATGAGCAGTTCTTC. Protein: CASSFRGLSYNEQFF.

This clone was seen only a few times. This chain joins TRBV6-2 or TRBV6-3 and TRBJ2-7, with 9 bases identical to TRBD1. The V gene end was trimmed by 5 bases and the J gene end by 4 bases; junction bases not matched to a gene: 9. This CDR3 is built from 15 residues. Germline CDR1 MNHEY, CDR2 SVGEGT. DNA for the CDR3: TGTGCCAGCAGTGCCCCGGGACAGGGAATATACGAGCAGTACTTC. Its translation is CASSAPGQGIYEQYF.

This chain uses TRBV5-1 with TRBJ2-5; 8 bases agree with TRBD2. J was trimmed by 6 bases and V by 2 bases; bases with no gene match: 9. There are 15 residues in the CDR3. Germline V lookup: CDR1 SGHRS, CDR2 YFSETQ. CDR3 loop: CASSFVAGGPKTQYF. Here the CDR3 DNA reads TGCGCCAGCAGCTTCGTGGCGGGGGGCCCCAAGACCCAGTACTTC.

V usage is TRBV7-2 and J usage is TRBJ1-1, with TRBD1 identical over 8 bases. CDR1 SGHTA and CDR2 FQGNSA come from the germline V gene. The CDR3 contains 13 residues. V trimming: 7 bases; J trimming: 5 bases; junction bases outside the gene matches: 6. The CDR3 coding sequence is TGTGCCAGCACCGTGACAGGGGTGACTGAAGCTTTCTTT. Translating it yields CASTVTGVTEAFF.

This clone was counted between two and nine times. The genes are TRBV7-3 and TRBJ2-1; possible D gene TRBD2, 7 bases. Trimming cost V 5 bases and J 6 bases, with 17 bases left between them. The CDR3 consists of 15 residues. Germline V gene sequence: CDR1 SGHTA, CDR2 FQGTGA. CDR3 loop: CASSPGGLDRNEQFF. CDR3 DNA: TGTGCCAGCAGCCCCGGGGGGCTAGATCGCAATGAGCAGTTCTTC.

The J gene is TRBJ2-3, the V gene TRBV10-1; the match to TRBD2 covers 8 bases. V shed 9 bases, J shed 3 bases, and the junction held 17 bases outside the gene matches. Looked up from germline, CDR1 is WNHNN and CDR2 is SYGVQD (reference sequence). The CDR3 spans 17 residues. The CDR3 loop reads CARKRGGDYDHTDTQYF. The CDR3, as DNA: TGCGCCAGGAAACGGGGGGGGGACTACGACCATACAGATACGCAGTATTTT.

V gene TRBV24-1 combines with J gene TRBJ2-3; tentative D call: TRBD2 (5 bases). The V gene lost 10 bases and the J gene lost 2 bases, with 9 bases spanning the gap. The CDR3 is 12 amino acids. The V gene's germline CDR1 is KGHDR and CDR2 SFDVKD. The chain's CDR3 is CATSGNTDTQYF. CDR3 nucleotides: TGTGCCACGTCGGGAAACACAGATACGCAGTATTTT.

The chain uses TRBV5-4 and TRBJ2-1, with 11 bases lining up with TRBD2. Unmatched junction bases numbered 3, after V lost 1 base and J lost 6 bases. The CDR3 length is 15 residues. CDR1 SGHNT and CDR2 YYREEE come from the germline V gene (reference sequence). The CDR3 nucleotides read TGTGCCAGCAGCTTGACTAGCGGGAGCTTCAATGAGCAGTTCTTC. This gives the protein CASSLTSGSFNEQFF.

CDR3 nucleotides: TGTGCCAGCAGCCAAGATCCTGGCCACCTGAACACTGAAGCTTTCTTT. This codes for CASSQDPGHLNTEAFF. The rearrangement uses TRBV3-1 (or the pseudogene TRBV3-2) and TRBJ1-1; D not resolved. CDR1 is LGHDT and CDR2 is YNNKEL in the germline V gene (reference sequence). This CDR3 comprises 16 residues. V dropped 0 bases and J dropped 0 bases, with 11 bases sitting between them.

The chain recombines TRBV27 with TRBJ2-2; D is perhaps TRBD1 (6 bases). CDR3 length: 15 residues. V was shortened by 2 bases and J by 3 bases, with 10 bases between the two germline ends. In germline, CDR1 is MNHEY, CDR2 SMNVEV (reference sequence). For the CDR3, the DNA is TGTGCCAGCAGTTTAGCGCAGGGGTACACCGGGGAGCTGTTTTTT. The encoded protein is CASSLAQGYTGELFF.

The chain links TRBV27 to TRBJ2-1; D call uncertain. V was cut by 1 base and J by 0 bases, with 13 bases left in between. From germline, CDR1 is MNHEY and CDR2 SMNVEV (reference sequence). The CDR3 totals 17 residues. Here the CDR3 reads CASSLWAVASSYNEQFF. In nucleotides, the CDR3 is TGTGCCAGCAGTTTATGGGCCGTAGCCAGCTCCTACAATGAGCAGTTCTTC.

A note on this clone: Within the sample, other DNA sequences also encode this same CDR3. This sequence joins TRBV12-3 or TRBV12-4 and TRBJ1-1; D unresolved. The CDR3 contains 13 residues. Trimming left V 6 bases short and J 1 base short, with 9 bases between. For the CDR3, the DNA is TGTGCCAGCAGCCTAACTGAGAACACTGAAGCTTTCTTT. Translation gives CASSLTENTEAFF.

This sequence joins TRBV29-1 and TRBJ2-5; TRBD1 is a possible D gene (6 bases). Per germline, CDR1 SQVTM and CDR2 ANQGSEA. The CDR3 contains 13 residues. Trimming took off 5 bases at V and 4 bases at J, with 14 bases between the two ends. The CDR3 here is CSVTRGRGETQYF. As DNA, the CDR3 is TGCAGCGTTACCCGTGGCAGGGGAGAGACCCAGTACTTC.

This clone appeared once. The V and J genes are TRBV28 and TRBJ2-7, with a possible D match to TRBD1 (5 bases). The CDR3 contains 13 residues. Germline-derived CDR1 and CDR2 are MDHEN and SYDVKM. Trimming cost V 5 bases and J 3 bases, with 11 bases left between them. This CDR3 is CASSPTADYEQYF. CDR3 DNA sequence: TGTGCCAGCAGTCCGACAGCAGACTACGAGCAGTACTTC.

CDR3 amino acids: CSGHLRTGGLPLSTDTQYF. The DNA for the CDR3 is TGCAGCGGACACTTGAGGACAGGGGGTCTCCCTCTTAGCACAGATACGCAGTATTTT. This chain joins TRBV29-1 and TRBJ2-3; 10 bases fit TRBD1. CDR3 length: 19 residues. Per the germline V gene, CDR1 is SQVTM and CDR2 is ANQGSEA. J lost 0 bases, V lost 7 bases, and 19 bases had no gene match.

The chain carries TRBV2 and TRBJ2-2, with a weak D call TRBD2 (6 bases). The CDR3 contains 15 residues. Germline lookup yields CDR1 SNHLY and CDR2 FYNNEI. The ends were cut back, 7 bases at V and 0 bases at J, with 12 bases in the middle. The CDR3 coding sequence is TGTGCCAGCAAAGCTAGCGCCGCGAACACCGGGGAGCTGTTTTTT. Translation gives CASKASAANTGELFF.

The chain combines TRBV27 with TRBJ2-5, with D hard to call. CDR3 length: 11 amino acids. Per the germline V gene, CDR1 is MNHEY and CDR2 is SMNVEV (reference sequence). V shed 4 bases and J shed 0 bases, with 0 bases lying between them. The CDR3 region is CASSYQETQYF. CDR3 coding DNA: TGTGCCAGCAGTTACCAAGAGACCCAGTACTTC.

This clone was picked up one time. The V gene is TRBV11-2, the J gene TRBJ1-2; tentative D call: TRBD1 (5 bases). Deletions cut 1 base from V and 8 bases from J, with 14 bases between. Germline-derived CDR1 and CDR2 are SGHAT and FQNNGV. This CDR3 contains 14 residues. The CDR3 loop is CASSLGGWGNGYTF. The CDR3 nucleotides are TGTGCCAGCAGCTTAGGGGGTTGGGGCAACGGCTACACCTTC. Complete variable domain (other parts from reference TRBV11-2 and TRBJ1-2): EAGVAQSPRYKIIEKRQSVAFWCNPISGHATLYWYQQILGQGPKLLIQFQNNGVVDDSQLPKDRFSAERLKGVDSTLKIQPAKLEDSAVYLCASSLGGWGNGYTFGSGTRLTVV.

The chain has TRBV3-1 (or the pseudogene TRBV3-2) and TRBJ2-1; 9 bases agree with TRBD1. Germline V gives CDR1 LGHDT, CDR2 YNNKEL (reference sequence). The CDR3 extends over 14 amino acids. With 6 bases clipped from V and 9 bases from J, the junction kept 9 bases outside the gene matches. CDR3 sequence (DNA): TGTGCCAGCAGGCTCGAGACAGGGGGAGCTGAGCAGTTCTTC. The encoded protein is CASRLETGGAEQFF.